The 21 T cell receptor beta chains below all came from one sample that was sequenced in a study of CD8+CD57+ T cells in acquired aplastic anemia. According to the study, genomic DNA was the template for TCR beta VDJ and CDR3 profiling. Via MiXCR, TCRdb re-called the reads, giving one row per CDR3 protein. The data contain about 400,000 distinct CDR3 sequences, 65% to 75% of them seen just once; the ten biggest clones take up less than 4%. The specimen was sorted CD4+, CD8+, or CD8+CD57+ T cells (not recorded which) from PBMCs. These receptor sequences come from a human donor in good health, serving as a control.

To note about this clonotype: At one end, the junction sequence differs from germline, possibly due to a read error. The J gene is TRBJ1-1, the V gene TRBV10-3; 8 bases are shared with TRBD1. CDR1 is ENHRY, CDR2 SYGVKD, per germline. There are 15 residues in the CDR3. The CDR3 sequence is CASSTGGERTDTHFF. The CDR3 DNA sequence: TGTGCCAGCAGTACAGGGGGAGAGAGGACCGATACACATTTTTTT.

J is TRBJ2-1 and V is TRBV5-4, with D perhaps TRBD1 (7 bases). Germline V gene data show CDR1 as SGHNT and CDR2 as YYREEE (reference sequence). V was shortened by 4 bases and J by 5 bases, with 19 bases between the two germline ends. The CDR3 covers 16 residues. The CDR3 loop reads CASSLGSAGGHNEQFF. The CDR3 DNA is TGTGCCAGCAGCCTGGGATCGGCAGGGGGGCACAATGAGCAGTTCTTC. The variable domain in full, with the rest retrieved from reference TRBV5-4 and TRBJ2-1, is ETGVTQSPTHLIKTRGQQVTLRCSSQSGHNTVSWYQQALGQGPQFIFQYYREEENGRGNFPPRFSGLQFPNYSSELNVNALELDDSALYLCASSLGSAGGHNEQFFGPGTRLTVL.

The CDR3 protein is CASSVRGGQQETQYF. The CDR3 region has the DNA TGTGCCAGCAGCGTACGTGGGGGGCAACAAGAGACCCAGTACTTC. The chain carries TRBV12-3 or TRBV12-4 and TRBJ2-5, with D perhaps being TRBD1 or TRBD2 (6 bases each). CDR3 length: 15 amino acids. The V gene lost 6 bases and the J gene lost 2 bases, with 16 bases spanning the gap.

The chain joins TRBV7-2 to TRBJ2-3, with D possibly called TRBD1 or TRBD2 (6 bases each). Germline lookup yields CDR1 SGHTA and CDR2 FQGNSA. Trimming left V 3 bases short and J 15 bases short, with 25 bases between. CDR3 length: 15 residues. The CDR3 nucleotides are TGTGCCAGCAGCTTGGCAGGGGACTCCTACGAGCAGTACTATTTT. Translating gives CASSLAGDSYEQYYF.

The chain couples TRBV20-1 to TRBJ1-2; D is unresolved. Trimming took off 1 base at V and 4 bases at J, with 19 bases between the two ends. The CDR3 extends over 16 amino acids. Per the germline V gene, CDR1 is DFQATT and CDR2 is SNEGSKA (reference sequence). The CDR3 region is CSARVQDYVGGYGYTF. For the CDR3, the DNA is TGCAGTGCTAGAGTCCAAGACTACGTTGGAGGCTATGGCTACACCTTC.

The V call is TRBV12-3 or TRBV12-4, the J call TRBJ1-6; D not resolved. The CDR3 contains 15 residues. The germline V and J ends were trimmed by 6 bases and 10 bases, with 19 bases remaining between them. The CDR3 DNA reads as TGTGCCAGCAGCTTGGGTGGGGAGGCTGGATCACCCCTCCACTTT. It specifies CASSLGGEAGSPLHF.

In DNA, the CDR3 is TGTGCCAGCAGTCAGCCGAGGACGAAATTAAACTATGGCTACACCTTC. Translated, it gives CASSQPRTKLNYGYTF. The chain links TRBV12-3 or TRBV12-4 to TRBJ1-2; no clear D gene. The CDR3 spans 16 residues. V lost 5 bases to trimming and J lost 2 bases, with 18 bases between them.

As concerns this clonotype: A junction boundary mismatches the germline segment, possibly from a read error. The V call is TRBV20-1, the J call TRBJ2-5, with D possibly being TRBD2 (5 bases). This CDR3 spans 11 amino acids. Germline values: CDR1 DFQATT, CDR2 SNEGSKA (reference sequence). The CDR3 nucleotides read TGCAGTGCTAGTGGGTCAAACACCGGGGACTTC. It is translated as CSASGSNTGDF.

The CDR3 coding sequence is TGCGCCAGCAGCCAAGTAACAGACTCCTACGAGCAGTACTTC. This translates into CASSQVTDSYEQYF. This chain connects TRBV4-1 to TRBJ2-7, with D uncertain. Germline lookup yields CDR1 MGHRA and CDR2 YSYEKL. V lost 1 base and J lost 0, with 7 bases in between. The CDR3 is made up of 14 amino acids.

The chain employs TRBV24-1 and TRBJ2-7; 10 bases are a match to TRBD1. The V gene's germline CDR1 is KGHDR and CDR2 SFDVKD. V lost 7 bases and J lost 5; bases outside the gene matches: 7. CDR3 length: 14 amino acids. As DNA, the CDR3 is TGTGCCACCAGCCCCGCCGGGACAGGGGACGAGCAGTACTTC. It codes for CATSPAGTGDEQYF.

This clonotype was seen once. The rearrangement joins TRBV25-1 to TRBJ1-6; D may be TRBD1 (6 bases). CDR1 is MGHDK and CDR2 is SYGVNS in the germline V gene. The length of the CDR3 is 14 residues. The V end was cut by 2 bases, the J end by 9 bases, with 11 bases between. The CDR3 sequence: CASSEPRGRSPLHF. Written as DNA, the CDR3 is TGTGCCAGCAGTGAACCCAGGGGTCGTTCACCCCTCCACTTT.

V gene TRBV12-3 or TRBV12-4 combines with J gene TRBJ1-4, with D perhaps matching TRBD1 (6 bases). The CDR3 length is 15 residues. The germline V and J ends were trimmed by 4 bases and 4 bases, with 13 bases remaining between them. This CDR3 is CASSSTGSVNEKLFF. For the CDR3, the DNA is TGTGCCAGCAGTTCCACAGGGTCGGTTAATGAAAAACTGTTTTTT.

Written as DNA, the CDR3 is TGCAGTGGTGGCCTGGGGGGGGGGCGGGATACGCAGTATTTT. Its translation is CSGGLGGGRDTQYF. The J gene is TRBJ2-3, the V gene TRBV20-1; a possible D gene is TRBD2 (7 bases). Germline assignment: CDR1 DFQATT and CDR2 SNEGSKA (reference sequence). V dropped 7 bases and J dropped 6 bases, with 20 bases sitting between them. This CDR3 is 14 amino acids long.

This clonotype occurred many times. V is TRBV20-1 and J is TRBJ1-2; unclear D gene. The length of the CDR3 is 12 residues. CDR1 and CDR2 from the germline V gene are DFQATT and SNEGSKA (reference sequence). Trimming took 3 bases from V and 3 from J, leaving 8 bases between them. CDR3 nucleotide sequence: TGCAGTGCTAGGGGCGGGGACTATGGCTACACCTTC. Translation gives CSARGGDYGYTF.

About this clonotype itself: One junction end does not reproduce the germline sequence, and a read error may be involved. This chain connects TRBV10-1 to TRBJ2-1; D might be TRBD1 (7 bases). Germline V lookup: CDR1 WNHNN, CDR2 SYGVQD (reference sequence). The CDR3 runs to 15 residues. The CDR3 loop reads CAISDVQGGSNEQFF. CDR3 in DNA: TGTGCCATCAGTGACGTTCAGGGGGGCTCCAATGAGCAGTTCTTC.

Comments on this clonotype: The junction does not match germline at one end; this may be a read error. V usage is TRBV7-3 and J usage is TRBJ2-7, with unresolved D. Germline V gene sequence: CDR1 SGHTA, CDR2 FQGTGA. The CDR3 runs to 14 residues. CDR3 sequence reads: CASSFYSEETQYFF. The CDR3 DNA reads as TGTGCCAGCAGCTTCTACAGCGAAGAGACCCAGTACTTCTTC.

In this sample, this clonotype turned up once. The rearrangement joins TRBV7-2 to TRBJ2-2; 9 nucleotides agree with TRBD1. CDR3 length: 13 residues. CDR1 and CDR2 (germline): SGHTA, FQGNSA. Trimming removed 8 bases from V and 14 bases from J; junction bases left unmatched: 12. CDR3 in DNA: TGTGCCAGCTGTACAGGGGGCGGCGGAGATCTGTTTTTT. Its protein product is CASCTGGGGDLFF.

Regarding this clonotype: A much larger clone differs from this one at a single base, so this may be a read error. The V and J genes are TRBV7-2 and TRBJ2-3; 7 bases match TRBD1. The V segment lost 1 base and the J segment 6 bases; nucleotides outside the gene matches: 16. CDR1 is SGHTA, CDR2 FQGNSA, per germline. The length of the CDR3 is 18 residues. CDR3 amino acids: CASSLVMTGPDPFDTQYF. The CDR3, as DNA: TGTGCCAGCAGCTTAGTAATGACAGGGCCGGACCCTTTTGATACGCAGTATTTT.

In this sample, this clonotype turned up many times. The chain recombines TRBV4-3 with TRBJ1-2; D gene uncertain. Germline V gene data show CDR1 as LGHNA and CDR2 as YSLEER. The ends were cut back, 0 bases at V and 7 bases at J, with 12 bases in the middle. The CDR3 runs 14 residues. The CDR3 here is CASSQDRSRTGYTF. The CDR3 DNA follows: TGCGCCAGCAGCCAAGATCGTAGCAGGACTGGCTACACCTTC.

The CDR3 sequence is CASSLMGDQRANYEQYF. The CDR3 DNA follows: TGTGCCAGCAGCCTAATGGGGGACCAGCGGGCCAACTACGAGCAGTACTTC. The chain combines TRBV9 with TRBJ2-7; weak D call: TRBD2 (6 bases). Trimming shortened V by 4 bases and J by 3 bases, and 23 bases separated the two germline ends. This CDR3 is built from 17 residues. Looked up from germline, CDR1 is SGDLS and CDR2 is YYNGEE.

This chain links TRBV7-8 with TRBJ2-7; 7 bases agree with TRBD2. V lost 10 bases, J lost 2 bases, and 8 bases stayed unmatched. This CDR3 spans 13 amino acids. CDR1 and CDR2 (germline): SGHVS, FQNEAQ. CDR3: CAISPGTTYEQYV. The CDR3, as DNA: TGTGCCATCAGTCCCGGGACTACCTACGAGCAGTACGTC.